This is a list of T cell receptor beta chains from one sample in a study of response to subunit inactivated influenza vaccine. TCRdb redid the calling of the RT-PCR reads with MiXCR, one entry per CDR3 protein. The sample records about 570,000 distinct CDR3 sequences, around 11% being singletons. These data also formed part of another study, on T cells expressing NK-cell markers.

The sequencing here drew on PBMCs from blood, taken on the day of vaccination. These receptors were taken from a man aged 50-60 years who received an inactivated influenza vaccine. Each CDR3 is given with its conserved first and last residue.

j_gene: TRBJ2-3
v_gene: TRBV20-1
CDR3aa: CSASTQGGDPYF

j_gene: TRBJ2-5
v_gene: TRBV29-1
CDR3aa: CSVGFSEETQYF

j_gene: TRBJ2-1
v_gene: TRBV20-1
CDR3aa: CSARKNSPPAYEQFF

j_gene: TRBJ2-1
v_gene: TRBV5-1
CDR3aa: CASSLVRSGAYNEQFF

j_gene: TRBJ2-7
v_gene: TRBV12-2
CDR3aa: CASRFKPGRAIYEQYF

j_gene: TRBJ2-1
v_gene: TRBV24-1
CDR3aa: CATSGLASGAYNEQFF

j_gene: TRBJ1-6
v_gene: TRBV5-1
CDR3aa: CASSLDRGSSPLHF

j_gene: TRBJ2-7
v_gene: TRBV19
CDR3aa: CASSRSRQGTYEQYF

j_gene: TRBJ1-6
v_gene: TRBV28
CDR3aa: CASHRVSSPLHF

j_gene: TRBJ2-7
v_gene: TRBV2
CDR3aa: CASVRGDAGYEQYF

j_gene: TRBJ2-1
v_gene: TRBV12-3/TRBV12-4
CDR3aa: CASSFQGSYNEQFF

j_gene: TRBJ1-4
v_gene: TRBV28
CDR3aa: CASSQNVPGHDEKLFF

j_gene: TRBJ1-2
v_gene: TRBV4-2
CDR3aa: CASSRQDRDNYGYTF

j_gene: TRBJ1-2
v_gene: TRBV6-1
CDR3aa: CASTNQEPPVGYTF

j_gene: TRBJ2-1
v_gene: TRBV25-1
CDR3aa: CASSFIIGGNEQFF